This TCR beta chain originates from a study of T cell repertoires and HLA-DP antigens. Libraries were prepared by immunoSEQ multiplex PCR; TCRdb keeps only in-frame clonotypes and omits some of them. The data contain some 110,000 clones, 85% to 95% of them seen just once; the ten biggest clones take up about 0.25%. Points from the study as a whole: Against one allele, clones undetected before culture averaged roughly 38%; against the other, approximately 51%. Total CD4+ responders were stimulated by HeLa antigen-presenting cells.

V lost 2 bases to trimming and J lost 1 base; unmatched junction nucleotides: 5. The CDR3 contains 16 residues. The germline V gene has CDR1 GTSNPN and CDR2 SVGIG (reference sequence). Purity of the untouched CD4+ T cells was roughly 98%. This clone appeared once. Its antigen is as yet unknown. This clonotype was obtained from a woman under 30 in good health and CMV-seronegative. Sequencing was carried out using CD4+ T cells from PBMCs. This rearrangement joins TRBV30 to TRBJ2-3, with 11 positions matching TRBD2. The CDR3 DNA is TGTGCCTGGAGTAAAGGGACTAGCGGAGGCACAGATACGCAGTATTTT. As protein: CAWSKGTSGGTDTQYF.